This T cell receptor beta chain was captured in a study of blood T cell repertoires in COVID-19. Turning to the study itself: Samples of COVID-19 (acute and convalescent) were obtained from the United States, Italy and Spain. Nucleic acid was either cDNA or gDNA, and it came from T cells, B-cell-depleted T cells, or PBMCs.

In the original workflow: Reference gene primer amplification gave nucleated cell count estimates. Sequencing used immunoSEQ multiplex PCR; TCRdb keeps in-frame clones, though not all of them. The D gene and trimming were derived from the DNA, and the V and J assignments and clone size from that table. The sample has 350,000 or so clones, around 83% seen once. CDR1 and CDR2 from the germline V gene are SGDLS and YYNGEE. This CDR3 has 14 residues. The ends were cut back, 4 bases at V and 5 bases at J, with 12 bases in the middle. Sequenced: peripheral blood. This clonotype was obtained from a man aged 25 to 40 with active or convalescent COVID-19. This chain connects TRBV9 to TRBJ1-4; maybe TRBD1 (5 bases). Written as DNA, the CDR3 is TGTGCCAGCAGCCCCGGGACTTCCAATGAAAAACTGTTTTTT. It is translated as CASSPGTSNEKLFF. The full variable domain, rest sourced from reference TRBV9 and TRBJ1-4, is DSGVTQTPKHLITATGQRVTLRCSPRSGDLSVYWYQQSLDQGLQFLIQYYNGEERAKGNILERFSAQQFPDLHSELNLSSLELGDSALYFCASSPGTSNEKLFFGSGTQLSVL.